This T cell receptor beta chain was documented in a study of Ad26.COV2.S vaccination and SARS-CoV-2 variants. Indicated treatment: roughly 19 received Ad26.COV2.S at low or high dose, single or two shots; 5 received placebo; per-sample allocation not given. Day 63 following the first vaccine or placebo injection was when the samples were taken. Boston supplied an adult donor aged 18-55 years. Repertoires were generated with immunoSEQ multiplex PCR, while TCRdb's copy carries only in-frame clones and drops some. Of about 480,000 clones listed, around nine tenths are singletons. V gave up 2 bases and J gave up 7 bases, with 16 bases separating them. The CDR3 sequence is 15 residues long. Germline V lookup: CDR1 SGHKS, CDR2 YYEKEE (reference sequence).

Sequencing used peripheral blood, obtained in a trial of Ad26.COV2.S vaccine versus placebo. The chain employs TRBV5-5 and TRBJ2-1; D perhaps matches TRBD2 (5 bases). This sequence was found in a person between 18 and 59 years old who received the Ad26.COV2.S COVID-19 vaccine or a placebo. CDR3 coding DNA: TGTGCCAGCAGCTTATACCTGCCGGGAAAAAATGAGCAGTTCTTC. Translating gives CASSLYLPGKNEQFF.